What follows describes a single T cell receptor beta chain. The germline V gene has CDR1 MNHEY and CDR2 SMNVEV (reference sequence). V lost 2 bases to trimming and J lost 4 bases; unmatched junction nucleotides: 7. This CDR3 contains 16 residues. This sample was included in a study of CD8 T cells in Susac syndrome. The authors carried out high-throughput sequencing of TCR beta. They applied it to CD8+ and CD4+ T cells obtained from blood. While serving as controls, healthy donors were matched for age and sex. cDNA came from around 0.5 to 1 ug RNA primed by random hexamers. The method of amplification for TCR beta CDR3 was immunoSEQ multiplex PCR, covering 54 Vbeta and 13 Jbeta. Each CDR3 protein gets one entry after TCRdb re-called the immunoSEQ multiplex PCR reads with MiXCR. The sample contains around 190,000 distinct CDR3 sequences, 85% to 95% of which appear only once.

The origin of this receptor is a human donor in good health. The sample was CD4+ T cells from PBMCs. J is TRBJ2-1 and V is TRBV27, with TRBD1 matching over 8 bases. The CDR3 loop is CASSLVAGGSYNEQFF. CDR3 sequence (DNA): TGTGCCAGCAGTTTAGTCGCAGGGGGCTCATACAATGAGCAGTTCTTC.